This record concerns one T cell receptor beta chain sequence. The V and J ends lost 1 base and 4 bases respectively, with 10 bases between them. Germline-derived CDR1 and CDR2 are KGHSH and LQKENI. The CDR3 spans 14 residues. Healthy individuals who donated bone marrow served as the donors. 13 Jbeta primers and 60 Vbeta primers were used for the PCR. Assay: immunoSEQ multiplex PCR; the TCRdb copy retains only in-frame clones and omits some. Of roughly 250,000 clones detected, approximately 84% appear once; the ten largest clones hold 1.5% to 2.5%. These data belong to a study of cytomegalovirus exposure and HLA in healthy donors.

The chain links TRBV18 to TRBJ1-1; TRBD1 might be the D (5 bases). The clonotype comes from a woman aged 40 to 50 in good health and CMV-seropositive. Specimen: PBMCs. For the CDR3, the DNA is TGTGCCAGCTCACCACAGAAGGGGCCCACTGAAGCTTTCTTT. This codes for CASSPQKGPTEAFF.